This TCR beta chain was captured by sequencing in a study of blood T cell repertoires in COVID-19. This clone was seen more than once but under ten times. Method: immunoSEQ multiplex PCR; TCRdb's copy keeps in-frame clones and lacks some. Here the sample spans over 35,000 clones, approximately 87% being singletons. This CDR3 spans 15 amino acids. From germline, CDR1 is MNHNS and CDR2 SASEGT. V was trimmed by 0 bases and J by 2 bases, leaving 10 bases between them. This receptor was identified in a man aged 35 to 55 with COVID-19, enrolled during active disease. The chain is built from TRBV6-1 and TRBJ1-1; TRBD1 is a possible D gene (5 bases). Source material: peripheral blood. The chain's CDR3 is CASSEAWGSNTEAFF. The CDR3, as DNA: TGTGCCAGCAGTGAAGCGTGGGGCAGCAACACTGAAGCTTTCTTT.